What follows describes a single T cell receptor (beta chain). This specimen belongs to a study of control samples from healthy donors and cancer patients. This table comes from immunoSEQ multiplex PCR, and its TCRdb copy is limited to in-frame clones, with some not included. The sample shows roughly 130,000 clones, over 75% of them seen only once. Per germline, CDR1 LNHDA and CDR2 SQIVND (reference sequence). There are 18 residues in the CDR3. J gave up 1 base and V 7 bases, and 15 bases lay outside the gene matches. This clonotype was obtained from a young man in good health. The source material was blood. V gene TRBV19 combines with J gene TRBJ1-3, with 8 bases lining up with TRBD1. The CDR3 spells CASTEIQAGGFSGNTIYF. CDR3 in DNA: TGTGCCAGTACCGAAATCCAGGCAGGGGGCTTTTCTGGAAACACCATATATTTT.